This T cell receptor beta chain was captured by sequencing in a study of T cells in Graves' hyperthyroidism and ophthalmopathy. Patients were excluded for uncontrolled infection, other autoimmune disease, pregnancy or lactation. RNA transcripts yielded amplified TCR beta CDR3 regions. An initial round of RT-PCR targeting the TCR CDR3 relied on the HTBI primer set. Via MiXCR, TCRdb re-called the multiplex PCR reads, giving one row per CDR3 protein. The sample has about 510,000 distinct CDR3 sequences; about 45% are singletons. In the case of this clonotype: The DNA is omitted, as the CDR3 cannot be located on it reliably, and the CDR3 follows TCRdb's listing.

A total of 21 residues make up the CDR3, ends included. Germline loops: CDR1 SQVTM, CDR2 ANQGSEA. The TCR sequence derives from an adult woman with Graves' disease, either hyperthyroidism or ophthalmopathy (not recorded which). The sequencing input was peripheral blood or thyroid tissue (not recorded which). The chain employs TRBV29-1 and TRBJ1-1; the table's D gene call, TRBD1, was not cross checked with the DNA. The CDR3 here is CSGQQGYGETQYFGPGTEAFF.